This entry lists 14 T cell receptor beta chains sequenced from one sample in a study of cytomegalovirus exposure and HLA in healthy donors. Use of 60 Vbeta and 13 Jbeta primers characterized the PCR. Sequenced by immunoSEQ multiplex PCR; TCRdb stores in-frame clones only, minus some. This table holds some 120,000 clones, 80% to 85% found once. The sequenced material came from PBMCs. All receptors come from a human donor in good health.

This clone was counted once. CDR3 nucleotides: TGTGCCAGCAGTTTACGTCAGGGGTCCCCCTGGGAGCAGTACTTC. Translated, it gives CASSLRQGSPWEQYF. This rearrangement joins TRBV27 to TRBJ2-7; tentative D call: TRBD1 (6 bases). Trimming cost V 2 bases and J 7 bases, with 18 bases left between them. This CDR3 is 15 amino acids long. Germline loops: CDR1 MNHEY, CDR2 SMNVEV (reference sequence).

In this sample, this clone turned up a few times. The chain employs TRBV5-6 and TRBJ2-7; possibly TRBD2 for D (6 bases). This CDR3 has 14 amino acids. The V end was cut by 5 bases, the J end by 2 bases, with 14 bases between. Germline CDR1 is SGHDT and CDR2 is YYEEEE. The CDR3 nucleotides read TGTGCCAGCAGTGGGGACTTTTCGACCTACGAGCAGTACTTC. Protein: CASSGDFSTYEQYF.

The J gene is TRBJ1-1, the V gene TRBV16, with D uncertain. This CDR3 has 14 amino acids. CDR1 and CDR2 (germline): KGHSY, FQNENV. V lost 2 bases, J lost 0 bases, and 7 bases lay in between. The CDR3 sequence: CASSQLTMNTEAFF. CDR3 DNA sequence: TGTGCCAGCAGCCAACTCACAATGAACACTGAAGCTTTCTTT.

The gene calls are TRBV4-1 and TRBJ1-2; D might be TRBD1 (6 bases). The V gene's germline CDR1 is MGHRA and CDR2 YSYEKL. Trimming stripped 8 bases from V and 4 bases from J, with 17 bases between. CDR3 length: 14 amino acids. The CDR3 here is CASAREGVGYGYTF. Written as DNA, the CDR3 is TGCGCCAGCGCCCGGGAGGGGGTTGGCTATGGCTACACCTTC.

The gene calls are TRBV6-5 and TRBJ2-5; perhaps TRBD2 as D (6 bases). The CDR3 is made up of 13 amino acids. V lost 6 bases to trimming and J lost 0 bases, with 8 bases between them. From germline, CDR1 is MNHEY and CDR2 SVGAGI. CDR3 coding DNA: TGTGCCAGCAGGCGGGGACACCAAGAGACCCAGTACTTC. Residues: CASRRGHQETQYF.

This chain uses TRBV6-5 with TRBJ2-5; a possible D gene is TRBD1 (6 bases). The CDR3 contains 13 residues. V lost 8 bases and J lost 2, with 12 bases in between. Germline V gene data show CDR1 as MNHEY and CDR2 as SVGAGI. CDR3 sequence: CASERGIQETQYF. The CDR3 DNA is TGTGCCAGCGAAAGGGGGATACAAGAGACCCAGTACTTC.

This chain uses TRBV28 with TRBJ2-7, with TRBD1 matching over 8 bases. The CDR3 has 12 amino acids. CDR1 and CDR2 (germline): MDHEN, SYDVKM. V gave up 8 bases and J gave up 2 bases; unmatched junction bases: 2. CDR3 sequence: CASGQGAYEQYF. CDR3 sequence (DNA): TGTGCCAGCGGACAGGGAGCCTACGAGCAGTACTTC. The full variable domain, in which reference TRBV28 and TRBJ2-7 provide the parts outside the CDR3, is DVKVTQSSRYLVKRTGEKVFLECVQDMDHENMFWYRQDPGLGLRLIYFSYDVKMKEKGDIPEGYSVSREKKERFSLILESASTNQTSMYLCASGQGAYEQYFGPGTRLTVT.

The chain links TRBV7-9 to TRBJ1-6, with D possibly TRBD1 on 6 matching bases. Germline assignment: CDR1 SEHNR and CDR2 FQNEAQ (reference sequence). Trimming removed 4 bases at V and 11 bases at J, with 12 bases between. The CDR3 contains 13 residues. As DNA, the CDR3 is TGTGCCAGCAGCTCGGACAGAGACCCACCCCTCCACTTT. This translates into CASSSDRDPPLHF.

This clone was counted only a few times. The V gene is TRBV6-1, the J gene TRBJ1-2; D is possibly TRBD1 (6 bases). Germline values: CDR1 MNHNS, CDR2 SASEGT. CDR3 length equals 13 residues. Trimming stripped 9 bases from V and 7 bases from J, with 18 bases between. As DNA, the CDR3 is TGTGCCAGTCCGGGACAAAGCTTTGGTGGCTACACCTTC. Encoded protein: CASPGQSFGGYTF.

The chain joins TRBV6-7 to TRBJ1-1, with 12 bases matching TRBD1. TRBV6-7 is given ORF status, its function remaining uncertain. The CDR3 has 19 amino acids. The J segment lost 1 base and the V segment lost 7 bases, leaving 16 bases of the junction unmatched. CDR3: CASNLRNPGQGATNTEAFF. The CDR3, as DNA: TGTGCCAGCAACCTTCGAAACCCGGGACAGGGGGCGACGAACACTGAAGCTTTCTTT.

The chain recombines TRBV2 with TRBJ2-7, with TRBD2 matching over 13 bases. The ends lost 8 bases at V and 7 bases at J; junction bases unmatched: 11. The CDR3 loop spans 15 amino acids. Per the germline V gene, CDR1 is SNHLY and CDR2 is FYNNEI. This CDR3 is CASERELAGGLEQYF. In DNA, the CDR3 is TGTGCCAGCGAAAGAGAACTAGCGGGGGGGCTGGAGCAGTACTTC. Full variable domain (rest looked up from reference TRBV2 and TRBJ2-7): EPEVTQTPSHQVTQMGQEVILRCVPISNHLYFYWYRQILGQKVEFLVSFYNNEISEKSEIFDDQFSVERPDGSNFTLKIRSTKLEDSAMYFCASERELAGGLEQYFGPGTRLTVT.

The chain is built from TRBV5-4 and TRBJ2-3, with TRBD2 identical over 10 bases. This CDR3 region has 16 residues. V shed 0 bases, J shed 4 bases, and the junction held 5 bases outside the gene matches. CDR1 and CDR2 from the germline V gene are SGHNT and YYREEE (reference sequence). In DNA form, the CDR3 reads TGTGCCAGCAGCTTGGCCGGCGGGACTAGCGCAGATACGCAGTATTTT. It codes for CASSLAGGTSADTQYF.

This chain links TRBV10-1 with TRBJ1-1; the D gene is possibly TRBD1 (6 bases). The CDR3 spans 13 residues. Germline V gene sequence: CDR1 WNHNN, CDR2 SYGVQD (reference sequence). V lost 6 bases and J 1 base, leaving 9 bases between the germline ends. The CDR3 protein is CASRGQTNTEAFF. In nucleotides, the CDR3 is TGCGCCAGCAGGGGACAAACGAACACTGAAGCTTTCTTT.

The V and J genes are TRBV28 and TRBJ1-5; possible D gene TRBD1, 6 bases. The germline CDR1 and CDR2 sequences are MDHEN and SYDVKM. Deletions cut 5 bases from V and 11 bases from J, with 22 bases between. This CDR3 has 15 amino acids. CDR3 bases: TGTGCCAGCAGTCCCCCGACAGGACGCGGTGTGGCCCAGCATTTT. This codes for CASSPPTGRGVAQHF. Full variable domain (remainder filled in from reference TRBV28 and TRBJ1-5): DVKVTQSSRYLVKRTGEKVFLECVQDMDHENMFWYRQDPGLGLRLIYFSYDVKMKEKGDIPEGYSVSREKKERFSLILESASTNQTSMYLCASSPPTGRGVAQHFGDGTRLSIL.